This entry concerns a single TCR beta chain. This specimen comes from a study of blood T cell repertoires in COVID-19. Study background: The origin of the acute and convalescent COVID-19 samples was the United States, Italy and Spain. The analysed material was cDNA or gDNA that came from T cells, B-cell-depleted T cells, or PBMCs.

Sequencing was performed with immunoSEQ multiplex PCR; in TCRdb, only in-frame clones are kept and a portion is missing. The sample includes 170,000 or so clones, over 70% of them seen just once. V gave up 5 bases and J gave up 4 bases; unmatched junction bases: 5. CDR1 is LNHDA and CDR2 is SQIVND in the germline V gene (reference sequence). The CDR3 runs to 14 residues. This sequence joins TRBV19 and TRBJ2-5; 9 bases map to TRBD2. The sequence came from a woman in her sixties or seventies with acute or convalescent COVID-19. Sample: peripheral blood. The CDR3 spells CASSRSGGLETQYF. In nucleotides, the CDR3 is TGTGCCAGTAGTCGCAGCGGGGGGTTAGAGACCCAGTACTTC.